A selection of T cell receptor beta chains follows, all from one sample in a study of OX40 agonist ivuxolimab in advanced cancers. Sequencing was performed with immunoSEQ multiplex PCR; in TCRdb, only in-frame clones are kept and a portion is missing. Found here are 55,000 to 85,000 clones, about 94% of them singletons; the top ten hold about 7.1%. Sequences were derived from CD4+ or CD8+ T cells sorted from blood, sampled in a trial of the OX40 agonist ivuxolimab. Every receptor here comes from an adult with an advanced solid tumor such as melanoma, head and neck, liver or kidney cancer. CDR3s include the opening cysteine and the closing phenylalanine or tryptophan. A D gene is named only where the DNA matches it firmly. The size field is filled for only some rows; it gives once, few, many or a size class.

clone_size	v_call	j_call	d_call	cdr3_nt	cdr3_aa
few	TRBV7-9	TRBJ1-5	-	TGTGCCAGCAGCTTAGGCTGGACGAAAAATAGCAATCAGCCCCAGCATTTT	CASSLGWTKNSNQPQHF
-	TRBV25-1	TRBJ2-2	TRBD1	TGTGCCAGCAGGGGGGGGCCGGGACAGGGACCCGGGGAGCTGTTTTTT	CASRGGPGQGPGELFF
-	TRBV6-4	TRBJ1-2	-	TGTGCCACCAGCCCTTCGACCGACTATGGCTACACCTTC	CATSPSTDYGYTF
-	TRBV28	TRBJ1-1	-	TGTGCCAGCAGTCAACGGGACACCGAGGAAGCTTTCTTT	CASSQRDTEEAFF
-	TRBV9	TRBJ2-7	-	TGTGCCAGCAGCGTAGGGGCGGAGCCCTACGAGCAGTACTTC	CASSVGAEPYEQYF
-	TRBV5-5	TRBJ2-6	TRBD1	TGTGCCAGCAGCTCCCCCGACAGGGGGGGCTCTGGGGCCAACGTCCTGACTTTC	CASSSPDRGGSGANVLTF
-	TRBV7-9	TRBJ2-7	-	TGTGCCAGCAGCTCCCCCGGGTACTCCTACGAGCAGTACTTC	CASSSPGYSYEQYF
-	TRBV6-5	TRBJ2-1	TRBD1	TGTGCCAGCAGCGAGGGACAGGGGCCCCACAATGAGCAGTTCTTC	CASSEGQGPHNEQFF
-	TRBV29-1	TRBJ2-1	-	TGCAGCGTTGAAGGAGTACAGGGCGATGAGCAGTTCTTC	CSVEGVQGDEQFF
-	TRBV11-2	TRBJ2-7	TRBD1	TGTGCCAGCAGCCCGTGGGGACAGGGATTCTACGAGCAGTACTTC	CASSPWGQGFYEQYF
-	TRBV6-5	TRBJ2-7	-	TGTGCCAGCAGTCCTATACATAGCTCTTACGAGCAGTACTTC	CASSPIHSSYEQYF
once	TRBV6-5	TRBJ2-7	-	TGTGCCAGCGGGTGGGGCTACGAGCAGTACTTC	CASGWGYEQYF
-	TRBV11-2	TRBJ1-1	-	TGTGCCAGCAGCCCCCCCGGGGGGCGGAGAACTGAAGCTTTCTTT	CASSPPGGRRTEAFF
-	TRBV20-1	TRBJ1-2	TRBD1	TGCAGTGCCGGACAGGGTTGGATCTTC	CSAGQGWIF
-	TRBV7-6	TRBJ2-7	-	TGTGCCAGCAGCTCGGCCCGGGGTACGGGCGAGCAGTACTTC	CASSSARGTGEQYF
-	TRBV5-6	TRBJ2-3	TRBD1	TGTGCCAGCAGCCCTGGACAGGCCTTCACAGATACGCAGTATTTT	CASSPGQAFTDTQYF
-	TRBV6-5	TRBJ1-2	TRBD1	TGTGCCAGCAGTTATTCCGACAGGGATGGCTACACCTTC	CASSYSDRDGYTF
once	TRBV12-5	TRBJ1-1	-	TGTGCTAGTGGTGACCCGTGGGAAGGAAACACTGAAGCTTTCTTT	CASGDPWEGNTEAFF
once	TRBV30	TRBJ2-5	TRBD2	TGTGCCTGGAGTAGGAGCGGGGGGGAGACCCAGTACTTC	CAWSRSGGETQYF
once	TRBV9	TRBJ2-1	-	TGTGCCAGCAGCGGAAGAGAGCAGTTCTTC	CASSGREQFF
-	TRBV11-2	TRBJ2-7	-	TGTGCCAGCAGCCCCGTAGTTGGGCGGGTCGGTCGAGAGCAGTACTTC	CASSPVVGRVGREQYF
-	TRBV27	TRBJ2-7	-	TGTGCCAGCAGCCACTCCCTCGTTTTGGAGCAGTACTTC	CASSHSLVLEQYF
-	TRBV5-1	TRBJ1-1	-	TGCGCCAGCAGCTTGGGTGGGGGCGGCACTGAAGCTTTCTTT	CASSLGGGGTEAFF
-	TRBV11-3	TRBJ2-2	-	TGTGCCAGCAGCCCAGGGATCACCGGGGAGCTGTTTTTT	CASSPGITGELFF
-	TRBV9	TRBJ2-1	TRBD1	TGTGCCAGCAGTCCGGGACAGGTATACAATGAGCAGTTCTTC	CASSPGQVYNEQFF
-	TRBV10-3	TRBJ2-1	TRBD2	TGTGCCATCAGTGGTCCGTCTAGCGGGGGGGTTGATGAGCAGTTCTTC	CAISGPSSGGVDEQFF
-	TRBV13	TRBJ2-3	TRBD2	TGTGCCAGCAGCTTAGGTCTAGCGGGGGCCACAGATACGCAGTATTTT	CASSLGLAGATDTQYF